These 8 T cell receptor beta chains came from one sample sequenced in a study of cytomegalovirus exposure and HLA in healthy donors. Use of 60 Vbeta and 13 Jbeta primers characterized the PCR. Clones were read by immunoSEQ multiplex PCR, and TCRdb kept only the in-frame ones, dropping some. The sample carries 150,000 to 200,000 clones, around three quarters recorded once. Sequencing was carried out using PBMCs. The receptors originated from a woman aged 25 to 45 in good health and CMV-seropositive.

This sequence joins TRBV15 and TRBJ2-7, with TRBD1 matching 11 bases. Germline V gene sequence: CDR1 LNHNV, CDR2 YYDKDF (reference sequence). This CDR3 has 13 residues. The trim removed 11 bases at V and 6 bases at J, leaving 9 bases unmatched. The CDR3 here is CAHSADRGREQYF. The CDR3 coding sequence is TGTGCCCACAGTGCGGACAGGGGGCGCGAGCAGTACTTC.

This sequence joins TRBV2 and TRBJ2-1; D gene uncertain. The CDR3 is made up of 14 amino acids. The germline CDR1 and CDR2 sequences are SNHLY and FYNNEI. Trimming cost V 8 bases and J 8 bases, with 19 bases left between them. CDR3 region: CASSLEPLSYEQFF. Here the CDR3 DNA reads TGTGCCAGCTCGCTAGAGCCCCTGTCGTATGAGCAGTTCTTC.

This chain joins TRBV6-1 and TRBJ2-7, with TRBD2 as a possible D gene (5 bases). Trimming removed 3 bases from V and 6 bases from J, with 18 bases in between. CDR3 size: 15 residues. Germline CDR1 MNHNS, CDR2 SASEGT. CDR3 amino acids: CASSDQGRIRGEQYF. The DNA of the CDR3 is TGTGCCAGCAGTGATCAAGGGCGGATCCGGGGCGAGCAGTACTTC.

The DNA of the CDR3 is TGTGCCAGCAGCTTGACGATACAGGGGCATTCACCCCTCCACTTT. Translating gives CASSLTIQGHSPLHF. The chain uses TRBV11-2 and TRBJ1-6; 7 nucleotides agree with TRBD1. Germline V gene lookup returns CDR1 SGHAT and CDR2 FQNNGV. V shed 3 bases and J 8 bases; nucleotides not matched to a gene: 7. This CDR3 has 15 residues. Full variable domain (rest looked up from reference TRBV11-2 and TRBJ1-6): EAGVAQSPRYKIIEKRQSVAFWCNPISGHATLYWYQQILGQGPKLLIQFQNNGVVDDSQLPKDRFSAERLKGVDSTLKIQPAKLEDSAVYLCASSLTIQGHSPLHFGNGTRLTVT.

The CDR3 spells CASSLVLGRGQETQYF. CDR3 nucleotides: TGTGCCAGCAGCTTAGTCTTAGGCAGGGGGCAAGAGACCCAGTACTTC. V and J are TRBV7-9 and TRBJ2-5; 7 nucleotides match TRBD1. J lost 2 bases, V lost 1 base, and 7 bases had no gene match. Germline V gene lookup returns CDR1 SEHNR and CDR2 FQNEAQ (reference sequence). This CDR3 comprises 16 residues.

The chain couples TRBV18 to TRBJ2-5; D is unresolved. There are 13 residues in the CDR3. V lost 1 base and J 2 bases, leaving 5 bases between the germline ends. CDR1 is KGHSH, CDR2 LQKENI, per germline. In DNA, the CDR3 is TGTGCCAGCTCACCACTTCGTCAAGAGACCCAGTACTTC. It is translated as CASSPLRQETQYF.

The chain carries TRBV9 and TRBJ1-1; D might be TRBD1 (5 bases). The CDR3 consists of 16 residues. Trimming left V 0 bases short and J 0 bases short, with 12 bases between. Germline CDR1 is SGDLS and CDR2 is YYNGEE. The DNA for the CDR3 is TGTGCCAGCAGCGTAGGGTCAGGGACTTTGAACACTGAAGCTTTCTTT. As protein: CASSVGSGTLNTEAFF. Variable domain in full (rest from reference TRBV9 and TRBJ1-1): DSGVTQTPKHLITATGQRVTLRCSPRSGDLSVYWYQQSLDQGLQFLIQYYNGEERAKGNILERFSAQQFPDLHSELNLSSLELGDSALYFCASSVGSGTLNTEAFFGQGTRLTVV.

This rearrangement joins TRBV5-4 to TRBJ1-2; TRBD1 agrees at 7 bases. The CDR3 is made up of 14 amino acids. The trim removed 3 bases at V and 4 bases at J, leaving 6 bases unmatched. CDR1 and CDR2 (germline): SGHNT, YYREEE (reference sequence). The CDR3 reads CASSSGQVLYGYTF. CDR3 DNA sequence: TGTGCCAGCAGCTCAGGACAGGTTCTCTATGGCTACACCTTC.